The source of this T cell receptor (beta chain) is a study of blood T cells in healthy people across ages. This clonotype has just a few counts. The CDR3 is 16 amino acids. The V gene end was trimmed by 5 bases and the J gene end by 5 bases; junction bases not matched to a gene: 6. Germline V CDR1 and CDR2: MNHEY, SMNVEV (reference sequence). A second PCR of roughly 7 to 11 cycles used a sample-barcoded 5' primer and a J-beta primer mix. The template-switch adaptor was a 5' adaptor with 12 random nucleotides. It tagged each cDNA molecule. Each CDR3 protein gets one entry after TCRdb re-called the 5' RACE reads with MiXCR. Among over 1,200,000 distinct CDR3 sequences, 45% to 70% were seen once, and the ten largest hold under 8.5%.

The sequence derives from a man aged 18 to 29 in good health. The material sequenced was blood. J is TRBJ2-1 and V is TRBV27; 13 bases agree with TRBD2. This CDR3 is CASSHLGTSGNNEQFF. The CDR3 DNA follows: TGTGCCAGCAGTCACCTCGGGACTAGCGGGAACAATGAGCAGTTCTTC.